These 5 T cell receptor beta chains came from one sample sequenced in a study of shared clonotypes between healthy human individuals. The repertoire was sequenced with immunoSEQ multiplex PCR; TCRdb's copy has only in-frame clones and lacks some. Found here are under 700,000 clones, 90% to 95% of them singletons; the top ten hold approximately 0.12%. The naive CD8 subset, CD45RO-negative cells positively selected for CCR7, excluded terminally differentiated effector memory CD45RA+ cells. The sequenced sample was naive CD8+ T cells sorted from blood. The receptors here all came from a woman aged 25 to 39 in good health.

The chain recombines TRBV7-9 with TRBJ2-7; TRBD2 matches 7 bases. Germline loops: CDR1 SEHNR, CDR2 FQNEAQ (reference sequence). The CDR3 length is 14 residues. The V segment lost 1 base and the J segment 6 bases; nucleotides outside the gene matches: 6. CDR3 bases: TGTGCCAGCAGCTTAGGCTGGGGGGGAGTCGAGCAGTACTTC. Its protein product is CASSLGWGGVEQYF.

The genes are TRBV27 and TRBJ1-1, with 8 bases fitting TRBD1. This CDR3 contains 14 residues. Looked up from germline, CDR1 is MNHEY and CDR2 is SMNVEV (reference sequence). J was trimmed by 1 base and V by 7 bases; bases with no gene match: 5. In DNA form, the CDR3 reads TGTGCCAGCACAGACAGGGGCGCGAACACTGAAGCTTTCTTT. Its protein product is CASTDRGANTEAFF.

This clone was recorded only once. The genes are TRBV2 and TRBJ2-7; no firm D call. Trimming removed 2 bases at V and 3 bases at J, with 17 bases between. This CDR3 is built from 16 residues. Germline V lookup: CDR1 SNHLY, CDR2 FYNNEI. The CDR3 sequence: CASSELGSSPGYEQYF. CDR3 in DNA: TGTGCCAGCAGTGAATTGGGAAGCTCTCCAGGCTACGAGCAGTACTTC.

The V and J genes are TRBV19 and TRBJ2-7; D is undetermined. The CDR3 totals 13 residues. Trimming pared 4 bases from V and 3 bases from J, leaving 10 bases between. In germline, CDR1 is LNHDA, CDR2 SQIVND (reference sequence). The CDR3 spells CASSTALIYEQYF. The CDR3 coding sequence is TGTGCCAGTAGTACTGCTTTAATCTACGAGCAGTACTTC.

The chain joins TRBV9 to TRBJ2-1; D is unclear. This CDR3 has 15 residues. Germline assignment: CDR1 SGDLS and CDR2 YYNGEE. Trimming removed 0 bases at V and 0 bases at J, with 7 bases between. In DNA, the CDR3 is TGTGCCAGCAGCGTAGCTCGCACCTCCTACAATGAGCAGTTCTTC. This sequence encodes CASSVARTSYNEQFF.